A selection of T cell receptor beta chains follows, all from one sample in a study of cytomegalovirus exposure and HLA in healthy donors. Sequencing was performed with immunoSEQ multiplex PCR; in TCRdb, only in-frame clones are kept and a portion is missing. This sample has 140,000 to 150,000 clones, with around 82% found just once. The material sequenced was PBMCs. The source of these receptors is a woman aged 18-35 years in good health and CMV-seropositive. CDR3s include the opening cysteine and the closing phenylalanine or tryptophan. The order of the fields is J gene, V gene, CDR3 protein.

>TRBJ1-1|TRBV30
CAWSRDRNTEAFF
>TRBJ1-2|TRBV9
CASSPPGYGYTF
>TRBJ1-6|TRBV4-1
CASSPQGFLSPLHF
>TRBJ2-2|TRBV2
CASSIYTGELFF
>TRBJ2-7|TRBV25-1
CASSVGGFGEQYF
>TRBJ2-1|TRBV5-1
CASSLPGQTYNEQFF
>TRBJ2-5|TRBV30
CAGGGLVGETQYF
>TRBJ2-7|TRBV12-2
CASRSPSRDRVWDF
>TRBJ2-5|TRBV9
CASGVDVTGLPDGTQYF
>TRBJ1-5|TRBV19
CASSSWVTGGDQPQHF
>TRBJ2-3|TRBV2
CASSGGETDTQYF
>TRBJ2-1|TRBV7-9
CASPSFVLSEQFF
>TRBJ1-3|TRBV18
CASSPGVLSSGNTIYF
>TRBJ2-1|TRBV6-4
CASARGSNNEQFF
>TRBJ1-2|TRBV6-6
CASSSTRKGAVNGYTF
>TRBJ1-1|TRBV6-5
CASSYWERGTEAFF
>TRBJ1-5|TRBV2
CASSERGLGLDQPQHF
>TRBJ2-1|TRBV18
CASSPRGGGYNEQFF
>TRBJ2-5|TRBV5-1
CASSYGTGGFKDETQYF
>TRBJ1-2|TRBV6-5
CASSYSNLKGVGGYTF
>TRBJ1-1|TRBV2
CASNLGGPGAFF
>TRBJ1-2|TRBV11-2
CASSRSAQGGYGYTF
>TRBJ1-4|TRBV7-2
CASSSDIGGKLFF
>TRBJ2-7|TRBV7-2
CASSSPGQGASYEQYF
>TRBJ1-2|TRBV5-6
CASSSRGQGAAGYTF
>TRBJ1-1|TRBV19
CASSRWPNTEAFF
>TRBJ1-1|TRBV11-2
CASSLDWGGGTEAFF
>TRBJ2-5|TRBV29-1
CSAKEQAQETQYF
>TRBJ1-3|TRBV30
CAWSVPVGNTIYF
>TRBJ2-7|TRBV11-1
CASSLEVGGAYEQYF
>TRBJ1-5|TRBV6-5
CASSLYGEGNQPQHF
>TRBJ2-1|TRBV5-1
CASSPGTSGGLNEQFF
>TRBJ1-1|TRBV5-1
CASSLPGQGSTEAFF
>TRBJ2-5|TRBV7-9
CASSLAEETQYF
>TRBJ1-5|TRBV6-1
CASSWAGSNQPQHF
>TRBJ1-6|TRBV6-6
CASSAATVYNSPLHF
>TRBJ2-1|TRBV11-3
CASSPGLGSYNEQFF
>TRBJ2-2|TRBV11-3
CASSPGNTGELFF
>TRBJ1-2|TRBV2
CASSPDEYRGYTF
>TRBJ1-5|TRBV19
CASIKGSYSNQPQHF
>TRBJ1-5|TRBV6-6
CASSSGGGNQPQHF
>TRBJ2-5|TRBV11-1
CASSPPGQRYQETQYF
>TRBJ2-7|TRBV28
CASSLRLSEQYF
>TRBJ1-6|TRBV28
CASSLDRDSPLHF
>TRBJ1-5|TRBV6-1
CASRGGSQPQHF
>TRBJ1-2|TRBV6-5
CASSYSGRAESYTF
>TRBJ2-3|TRBV6-4
CASSDSSGGATDTQYF
>TRBJ2-5|TRBV7-9
CASSSLLGQGEETQYF
>TRBJ2-3|TRBV6-4
CASSSGETGGTDTQYF
>TRBJ2-5|TRBV5-4
CASSLADAEETQYF
>TRBJ1-2|TRBV5-5
CASSLAGQDRVGYTF
>TRBJ2-6|TRBV7-2
CASRFSGANVLTF
>TRBJ2-7|TRBV27
CASSFIRQSYEQYF
>TRBJ1-5|TRBV7-8
CASSLAGQERPLQPQHF
>TRBJ1-5|TRBV6-1
CATGHKGNQPQHF
>TRBJ2-7|TRBV29-1
CSVAGYYEQYF
>TRBJ2-7|TRBV4-1
CASSLVKISYEQYF
>TRBJ1-5|TRBV5-6
CASSLAGQGAYSNQPQHF